This record looks at one T cell receptor (beta chain) sequence and its context. The sample comes from a study of blood T cell repertoires in COVID-19. Study overall: Acute and convalescent COVID-19 samples came from the United States, Italy and Spain. T cells, B-cell-depleted T cells, or PBMCs provided the cDNA or gDNA that served as material.

The data were produced by immunoSEQ multiplex PCR, yet TCRdb's version contains in-frame clones alone and is incomplete. The sample carries about 380,000 clones, 88% recorded once. The CDR3 runs 19 residues. Assignments of participants to cohorts depended upon their own reported clinical history. For recovered donors of Cohort 3, there were two negative PCRs, clearance, or symptom resolution. Sequenced: PBMCs or T cells enriched from blood (not recorded which). V usage is TRBV7-5 and J usage is TRBJ1-1; the D call TRBD1 from the table was never checked on the DNA. TRBV7-5 is termed a pseudogene. The source of this sequence is a woman in her late teens or twenties who had recovered from COVID-19. CDR3 sequence (DNA): TGTGCCAGAAGCTTGGGTCGGCGGACACGGGCGCGCGAGGACACTGAAGCTTTCTTT. Amino acids: CARSLGRRTRAREDTEAFF.